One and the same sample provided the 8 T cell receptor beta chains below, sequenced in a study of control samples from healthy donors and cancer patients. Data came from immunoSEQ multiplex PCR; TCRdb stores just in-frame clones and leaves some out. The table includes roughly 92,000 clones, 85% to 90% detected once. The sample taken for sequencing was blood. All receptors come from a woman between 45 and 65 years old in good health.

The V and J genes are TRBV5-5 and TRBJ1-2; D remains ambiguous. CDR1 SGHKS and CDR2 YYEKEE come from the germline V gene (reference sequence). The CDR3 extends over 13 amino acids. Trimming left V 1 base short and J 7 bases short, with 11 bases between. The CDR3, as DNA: TGTGCCAGCAGCTTGCTGGAGCTGGGTGGCTACACCTTC. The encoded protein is CASSLLELGGYTF.

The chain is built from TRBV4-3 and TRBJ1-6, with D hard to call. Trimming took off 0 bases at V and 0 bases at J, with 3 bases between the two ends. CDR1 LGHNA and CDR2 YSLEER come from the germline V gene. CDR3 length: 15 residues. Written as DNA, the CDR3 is TGCGCCAGCAGCCAAGATGGCTCCTATAATTCACCCCTCCACTTT. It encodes CASSQDGSYNSPLHF.

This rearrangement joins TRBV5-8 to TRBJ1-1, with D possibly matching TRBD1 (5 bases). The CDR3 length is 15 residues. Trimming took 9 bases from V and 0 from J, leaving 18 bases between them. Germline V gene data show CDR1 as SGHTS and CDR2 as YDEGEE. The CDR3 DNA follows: TGTGCCACCACTCCTGGGCAGGGAATGAACACTGAAGCTTTCTTT. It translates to CATTPGQGMNTEAFF.

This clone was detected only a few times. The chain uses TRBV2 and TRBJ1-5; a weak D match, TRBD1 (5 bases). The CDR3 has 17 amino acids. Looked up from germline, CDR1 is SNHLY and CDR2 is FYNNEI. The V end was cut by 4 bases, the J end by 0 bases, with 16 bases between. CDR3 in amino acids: CASSALTVLYSNQPQHF. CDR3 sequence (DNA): TGTGCCAGCAGTGCCCTGACAGTTCTATATAGCAATCAGCCCCAGCATTTT.

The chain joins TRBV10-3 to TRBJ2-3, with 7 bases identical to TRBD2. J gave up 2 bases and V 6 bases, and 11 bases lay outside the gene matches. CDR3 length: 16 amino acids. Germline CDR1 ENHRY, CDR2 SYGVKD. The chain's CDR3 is CAIRSGASGDTDTQYF. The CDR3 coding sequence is TGTGCCATCAGGTCCGGGGCTAGCGGAGACACAGATACGCAGTATTTT.

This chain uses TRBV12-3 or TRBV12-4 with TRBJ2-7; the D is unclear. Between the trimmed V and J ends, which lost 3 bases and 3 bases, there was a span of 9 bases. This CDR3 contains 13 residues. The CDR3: CASSLTWRYEQYF. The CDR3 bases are TGTGCCAGCAGTTTGACCTGGCGCTACGAGCAGTACTTC.

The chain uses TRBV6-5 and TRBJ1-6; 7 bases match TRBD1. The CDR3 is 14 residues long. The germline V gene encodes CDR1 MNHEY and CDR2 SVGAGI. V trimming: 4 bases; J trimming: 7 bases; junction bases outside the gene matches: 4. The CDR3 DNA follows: TGTGCCAGCAGTTCAGACAGGGCAAATTCACCCCTCCACTTT. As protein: CASSSDRANSPLHF.

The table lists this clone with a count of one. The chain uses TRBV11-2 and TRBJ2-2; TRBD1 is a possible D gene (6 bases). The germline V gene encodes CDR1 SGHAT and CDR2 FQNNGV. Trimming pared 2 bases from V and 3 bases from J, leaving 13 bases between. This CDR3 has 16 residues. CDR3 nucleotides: TGTGCCAGCAGCTTAACTGGCAGGGGTCACACCGGGGAGCTGTTTTTT. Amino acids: CASSLTGRGHTGELFF.